Listed below are T cell receptor beta chains from one sample, sequenced in a study of blood T cell repertoires in COVID-19. Assay used: immunoSEQ multiplex PCR; TCRdb lists only in-frame clones, some missing. The sample lists about 110,000 clones, about 85% occurring once. The sequenced sample was peripheral blood. The receptors stem from a woman aged 70-85 years with acute or convalescent COVID-19. The conserved cysteine and the conserved F or W are not part of the CDR3 here.

J: TRBJ1-6; V: TRBV5-6; CDR3: ASSRQGYNSPLH
J: TRBJ2-7; V: TRBV28; CDR3: ASSLPGISYEQY
J: TRBJ2-7; V: TRBV6-5; CDR3: ASRSSSYEQY
J: TRBJ1-6; V: TRBV5-1; CDR3: ASSYYLTNGQGAENSPLH
J: TRBJ2-1; V: TRBV6-2/TRBV6-3; CDR3: ASSTTGLAGGVAYNEQF
J: TRBJ1-4; V: TRBV10-1; CDR3: ASSPDRGSEKLF
J: TRBJ1-5; V: TRBV18; CDR3: ASSPGTGNGNQPQH
J: TRBJ2-5; V: TRBV6-1; CDR3: ASSEFGRPIETQY
J: TRBJ1-6; V: TRBV7-2; CDR3: ASSHSGVQSPLH
J: TRBJ2-7; V: TRBV3-1/TRBV3-2; CDR3: ASSPQGYEQY
J: TRBJ1-3; V: TRBV4-3; CDR3: ASSQGQGFGNTIY
J: TRBJ1-3; V: TRBV6-6; CDR3: ASRREDRGNTIY
J: TRBJ2-3; V: TRBV7-3; CDR3: ASSPTASTDTQY
J: TRBJ1-6; V: TRBV11-2; CDR3: ASSFGGAGSYNSPLH
J: TRBJ2-1; V: TRBV10-3; CDR3: AIEREGGDEQF
J: TRBJ2-2; V: TRBV3-1/TRBV3-2; CDR3: ASSQVRGPGELF
J: TRBJ1-4; V: TRBV28; CDR3: ASSSAGTNDEKLF
J: TRBJ2-5; V: TRBV12-3/TRBV12-4; CDR3: ASRRGGETQY
J: TRBJ1-5; V: TRBV4-2; CDR3: ASSQDQQDSNQPQH
J: TRBJ1-1; V: TRBV27; CDR3: ASSQDRGEVSEAF
J: TRBJ2-6; V: TRBV15; CDR3: ATSRKTGIHSGANVLT
J: TRBJ1-2; V: TRBV19; CDR3: ASSPVPGTNYGYT
J: TRBJ1-3; V: TRBV5-4; CDR3: ASRHRHPGRASGNTIY
J: TRBJ2-1; V: TRBV5-4; CDR3: ASSFGQLAGGDEQF
J: TRBJ1-1; V: TRBV5-1; CDR3: ASSLEARSTEAF
J: TRBJ2-3; V: TRBV4-2; CDR3: ASSPLGQGPDTQY
J: TRBJ2-7; V: TRBV6-4; CDR3: ASSETSGTSYEQY
J: TRBJ2-5; V: TRBV5-4; CDR3: ASTKGDFQETQY
J: TRBJ2-2; V: TRBV19; CDR3: ATEHWDRDNTGELF
J: TRBJ1-2; V: TRBV6-5; CDR3: ASSWNPGQGRGYT
J: TRBJ1-5; V: TRBV28; CDR3: ASTLGGNQPQH
J: TRBJ2-2; V: TRBV27; CDR3: ATFSPLAGAWGGELF
J: TRBJ2-7; V: TRBV5-1; CDR3: ASRAGGSSLHEQY
J: TRBJ2-3; V: TRBV6-6; CDR3: ASSQPTERADTQY
J: TRBJ1-6; V: TRBV3-1/TRBV3-2; CDR3: ASSQQANYNSPLH
J: TRBJ1-2; V: TRBV19; CDR3: ASSRAGTGTRGYT
J: TRBJ1-6; V: TRBV25-1; CDR3: ATQGGGQGGNSPLH
J: TRBJ1-3; V: TRBV5-1; CDR3: ASSLEGGSGNTIY
J: TRBJ2-1; V: TRBV19; CDR3: ASSIGPAAVYNEQF
J: TRBJ2-7; V: TRBV11-3; CDR3: ASSPGTGREQY
J: TRBJ1-2; V: TRBV5-1; CDR3: ASRGGMRASGYT
J: TRBJ1-2; V: TRBV6-2/TRBV6-3; CDR3: ASTPRDRGGYT
J: TRBJ1-1; V: TRBV12-3/TRBV12-4; CDR3: ASSYEGVEAF
J: TRBJ1-5; V: TRBV28; CDR3: VTVSRRDRGRQPQH
J: TRBJ2-7; V: TRBV30; CDR3: AWTTRDEQY
J: TRBJ1-1; V: TRBV6-4; CDR3: ASSRQADTEAF
J: TRBJ1-5; V: TRBV18; CDR3: ASSPPAGQPQH
J: TRBJ1-2; V: TRBV28; CDR3: ASASGGYT
J: TRBJ1-4; V: TRBV6-5; CDR3: ASSKGGHGEKLF
J: TRBJ2-5; V: TRBV4-1; CDR3: ASSQDTGGAGYEETQY
J: TRBJ2-1; V: TRBV24-1; CDR3: ATSEAGLAGRNVQF
J: TRBJ1-5; V: TRBV5-5; CDR3: ASSLRGDKPQH
J: TRBJ2-7; V: TRBV25-1; CDR3: ASSALGPRGGPYEQY